These 24 T cell receptor beta chains share one sample of origin, sequenced in a study of blood T cell repertoires in COVID-19 (dated by TCRdb to 2018 to 2020). The library was made by the immunoSEQ multiplex PCR assay. Imported from immuneACCESS, the table was reduced by TCRdb to in-frame sequences with V and J called. These copies leave out some clones; in studies compared against another copy, an unresolved V gene accounts for under half, and the cause of the remainder is not known. The sample table lists 250,000 or so clones, roughly 88% of them with a count of one. Under 0.95% of the sample is taken by the ten largest. The sample comprised peripheral blood. These receptors were collected from a woman aged 30 to 39 with acute or convalescent COVID-19.

The V and J genes are TRBV6-2 or TRBV6-3 and TRBJ2-7; D is unresolved. The CDR3 sequence is 12 residues long. Germline CDR1 and CDR2: MNHEY and SVGEGT. Between the trimmed V and J ends, which lost 4 bases and 7 bases, there was a span of 11 bases. CDR3 DNA sequence: TGTGCCAGCAGTTCAAGCACGTTTGAGCAGTACTTC. It encodes CASSSSTFEQYF.

The chain combines TRBV10-3 with TRBJ1-1; 7 nucleotides match TRBD1. CDR3 length: 12 amino acids. Germline CDR1 ENHRY, CDR2 SYGVKD. J lost 4 bases, V lost 10 bases, and 6 bases had no gene match. The CDR3, as DNA: TGTGCCACCCTGACAGGGAGCACTGAAGCTTTCTTT. This codes for CATLTGSTEAFF.

This clone was seen a single time. The chain combines TRBV5-1 with TRBJ1-1, with 11 positions matching TRBD1. Germline CDR1 reads SGHRS; CDR2 reads YFSETQ. The length of the CDR3 is 16 residues. V was clipped by 3 bases and J by 1 base; unmatched bases: 5. CDR3 sequence: CASSWDRGLENTEAFF. CDR3 sequence (DNA): TGCGCCAGCAGCTGGGACAGGGGGTTGGAGAACACTGAAGCTTTCTTT.

The V gene is TRBV11-2, the J gene TRBJ2-5; 9 nucleotides line up with TRBD2. Germline V gene data show CDR1 as SGHAT and CDR2 as FQNNGV. The CDR3 consists of 16 residues. With V trimmed by 5 bases and J by 4 bases, 11 bases remained unmatched. The CDR3 bases are TGTGCCAGCAGCCAGGGGGGCCTAGCGGGAAGAGAGACCCAGTACTTC. Its translation: CASSQGGLAGRETQYF.

This chain links TRBV14 with TRBJ2-5; possibly TRBD2 for D (6 bases). Germline CDR1 SGHDN, CDR2 FVKESK. V shed 0 bases and J shed 9 bases, with 14 bases lying between them. This CDR3 region has 14 residues. The CDR3 here is CASSQEGLAGSQYF. DNA of the CDR3: TGTGCCAGCAGCCAAGAGGGACTTGCCGGGTCCCAGTACTTC.

The V and J genes are TRBV23-1 and TRBJ2-7; tentative D call: TRBD2 (5 bases). TRBV23-1 is given ORF status, its function remaining uncertain. This CDR3 is 14 amino acids long. Deletions cut 2 bases from V and 6 bases from J, with 14 bases between. CDR3 sequence reads: CASSQPPLVGEQYF. The CDR3 DNA reads TGCGCCAGCAGTCAACCGCCACTAGTGGGCGAGCAGTACTTC.

V and J are TRBV5-4 and TRBJ2-3, with D possibly being TRBD2 (6 bases). The V end was cut by 3 bases, the J end by 1 base, with 15 bases between. The CDR3 contains 16 residues. Germline CDR1 SGHNT, CDR2 YYREEE (reference sequence). CDR3 amino acids: CASSSPGLVGTDTQYF. The CDR3 DNA is TGTGCCAGCAGCTCCCCGGGACTGGTTGGCACAGATACGCAGTATTTT.

The chain uses TRBV6-2 or TRBV6-3 and TRBJ1-2; D is ambiguous. This CDR3 spans 12 amino acids. V lost 3 bases and J lost 7, with 9 bases in between. Looked up from germline, CDR1 is MNHEY and CDR2 is SVGEGT. The CDR3 here is CASSYYLSGYTF. The DNA of the CDR3 is TGTGCCAGCAGTTATTACCTGAGTGGCTACACCTTC.

The J gene is TRBJ2-1, the V gene TRBV5-5, with 9 positions matching TRBD1. The CDR3 runs to 14 residues. Germline V CDR1 and CDR2: SGHKS, YYEKEE (reference sequence). With 3 bases clipped from V and 4 bases from J, the junction kept 2 bases outside the gene matches. The CDR3 DNA reads as TGTGCCAGCAGCTCGACAGGGGGGTACAATGAGCAGTTCTTC. Its protein is CASSSTGGYNEQFF.

This clone was recorded once. This chain connects TRBV6-6 to TRBJ1-2, with 7 bases fitting TRBD1. V was clipped by 4 bases and J by 4 bases; unmatched bases: 9. Germline loops: CDR1 MNHNY, CDR2 SVGAGI (reference sequence). The CDR3 extends over 15 amino acids. CDR3 residues: CASSSPTGVLYGYTF. Here the CDR3 DNA reads TGTGCCAGCAGTTCACCAACAGGGGTCCTCTATGGCTACACCTTC.

The genes are TRBV18 and TRBJ2-7; D might be TRBD2 (6 bases). V lost 4 bases and J 6 bases, leaving 10 bases between the germline ends. Germline CDR1 reads KGHSH; CDR2 reads LQKENI. The CDR3 is 12 residues long. The CDR3 DNA is TGTGCCAGCTCACTCCAGGGAGGCGAGCAGTACTTC. Its translation: CASSLQGGEQYF.

This sequence joins TRBV5-1 and TRBJ2-7, with TRBD2 matching 10 bases. This CDR3 is 14 amino acids long. Looked up from germline, CDR1 is SGHRS and CDR2 is YFSETQ. V gave up 4 bases and J gave up 2 bases; unmatched junction bases: 3. The CDR3 loop reads CASSEAGGPYEQYF. The CDR3 region has the DNA TGCGCCAGCAGCGAAGCGGGAGGGCCCTACGAGCAGTACTTC.

This clone was recorded a few times. V gene TRBV6-1 combines with J gene TRBJ2-1; the D is unclear. CDR1 MNHNS and CDR2 SASEGT come from the germline V gene. The CDR3 totals 16 residues. V lost 4 bases and J lost 0, with 13 bases in between. The CDR3: CASSGYPESSYNEQFF. The CDR3 DNA follows: TGTGCCAGCAGTGGGTATCCGGAGAGCTCCTACAATGAGCAGTTCTTC.

The V call is TRBV7-9, the J call TRBJ2-5, with 12 bases fitting TRBD1. Germline V gene lookup returns CDR1 SEHNR and CDR2 FQNEAQ (reference sequence). CDR3 length: 14 amino acids. The junction had 3 bases not matched to a gene; V was cut back by 5 bases and J by 5 bases. Here the CDR3 DNA reads TGTGCCAGCAGCGCCGGGACAGGGGGCGAGACCCAGTACTTC. Translating it yields CASSAGTGGETQYF.

The genes are TRBV12-3 or TRBV12-4 and TRBJ2-1; possible D gene TRBD1, 6 bases. V shed 2 bases and J shed 15 bases, with 14 bases lying between them. The CDR3 is 12 residues long. CDR3 coding DNA: TGTGCCAGCAGTTTAATGGACAGCCGAGGGTTCTTC. Amino acids: CASSLMDSRGFF.

The chain uses TRBV5-1 and TRBJ2-7; the match to TRBD1 covers 12 bases. The CDR3 length is 16 residues. Germline CDR1 is SGHRS and CDR2 is YFSETQ. The junction had 6 bases not matched to a gene; V was cut back by 0 bases and J by 5 bases. CDR3: CASSLVGTGGSDEQYF. CDR3 in DNA: TGCGCCAGCAGCTTGGTGGGGACAGGGGGCAGCGACGAGCAGTACTTC.

This clone was picked up one time. J is TRBJ2-3 and V is TRBV11-3, with unresolved D. Germline CDR1 reads SGHNT; CDR2 reads YENEEA. The CDR3 is made up of 15 amino acids. V was clipped by 5 bases and J by 0 bases, with 12 bases between them. DNA for the CDR3: TGTGCCAGCAGCCTCGGGTCTTATAGCACAGATACGCAGTATTTT. Translated: CASSLGSYSTDTQYF.

This chain joins TRBV12-3 or TRBV12-4 and TRBJ2-7; no clear D gene. The CDR3 contains 12 residues. Trimming took 3 bases from V and 9 from J, leaving 12 bases between them. The CDR3 nucleotides read TGTGCCAGCAGTTTCTCCCTCGCGTGGCAGTACTTC. Amino acids: CASSFSLAWQYF.

This clone was recorded once. This sequence joins TRBV9 and TRBJ2-1, with 9 bases aligning to TRBD2. Germline-derived CDR1 and CDR2 are SGDLS and YYNGEE. This CDR3 comprises 15 residues. V lost 0 bases and J lost 8; bases outside the gene matches: 6. This CDR3 is CASSVGLAGRDEQFF. CDR3 nucleotide sequence: TGTGCCAGCAGCGTAGGGCTAGCGGGAAGGGATGAGCAGTTCTTC.

V and J are TRBV9 and TRBJ2-4, with TRBD2 matching 7 bases. With 5 bases clipped from V and 8 bases from J, the junction kept 13 bases outside the gene matches. From germline, CDR1 is SGDLS and CDR2 YYNGEE. This CDR3 spans 15 amino acids. The CDR3 DNA reads as TGTGCCAGCAGTGGCGGGGCGGGAGAGTGGGACATTCAGTACTTC. This gives the protein CASSGGAGEWDIQYF.

CDR3 in amino acids: CATSDPLGPSGRAETQYF. DNA for the CDR3: TGTGCCACCAGTGATCCTTTGGGCCCGAGCGGGAGGGCCGAGACCCAGTACTTC. The gene calls are TRBV24-1 and TRBJ2-5, with 10 bases matching TRBD2. J gave up 5 bases and V 3 bases, and 14 bases lay outside the gene matches. CDR3 length: 18 residues. Germline assignment: CDR1 KGHDR and CDR2 SFDVKD.

V gene TRBV6-4 combines with J gene TRBJ2-1; D gene ambiguous. Deletions cut 4 bases from V and 5 bases from J, with 9 bases between. Germline V gives CDR1 MRHNA, CDR2 SNTAGT. This CDR3 is built from 13 residues. The CDR3 DNA follows: TGTGCCAGCAGTGTGCGGAGCCACAATGAGCAGTTCTTC. Amino acids: CASSVRSHNEQFF.

The V gene is TRBV4-2, the J gene TRBJ1-1, with 7 bases matching TRBD1. V dropped 7 bases and J dropped 1; count of bases not matched to a gene: 3. This CDR3 contains 13 residues. Germline values: CDR1 LGHNA, CDR2 YNFKEQ. CDR3 region: CASKGQSNTEAFF. As DNA, the CDR3 is TGTGCCAGCAAGGGACAGTCGAACACTGAAGCTTTCTTT.

The chain uses TRBV9 and TRBJ2-3; 8 bases map to TRBD2. V lost 4 bases and J lost 4; bases outside the gene matches: 11. The CDR3 sequence is 16 residues long. CDR1 is SGDLS and CDR2 is YYNGEE in the germline V gene. The CDR3 bases are TGTGCCAGCAGCCCCCGAGCGGGAGTTTCAGCAGATACGCAGTATTTT. Translating it yields CASSPRAGVSADTQYF.